Reported below is one T cell receptor (beta chain). This sample stems from a study of T cell changes during pregnancy in multiple sclerosis. Measured with immunoSEQ multiplex PCR; TCRdb has only the in-frame clones, and not every one. The sample lists roughly 85,000 clones; approximately 90% were seen once. CDR1 and CDR2 (germline): KGHSH, LQKENI. The CDR3 extends over 18 amino acids. V was pared by 4 bases and J by 2 bases, with 11 bases of the junction left unmatched. The source material was peripheral blood, sampled in the first trimester of pregnancy. The chain joins TRBV18 to TRBJ2-5; 12 bases map to TRBD1. The origin of this receptor is a female donor with multiple sclerosis, enrolled in a pregnancy study. For the CDR3, the DNA is TGTGCCAGCTCACTATTGGGACAGGGGGCTCTCCTTCAAGAGACCCAGTACTTC. Protein: CASSLLGQGALLQETQYF.